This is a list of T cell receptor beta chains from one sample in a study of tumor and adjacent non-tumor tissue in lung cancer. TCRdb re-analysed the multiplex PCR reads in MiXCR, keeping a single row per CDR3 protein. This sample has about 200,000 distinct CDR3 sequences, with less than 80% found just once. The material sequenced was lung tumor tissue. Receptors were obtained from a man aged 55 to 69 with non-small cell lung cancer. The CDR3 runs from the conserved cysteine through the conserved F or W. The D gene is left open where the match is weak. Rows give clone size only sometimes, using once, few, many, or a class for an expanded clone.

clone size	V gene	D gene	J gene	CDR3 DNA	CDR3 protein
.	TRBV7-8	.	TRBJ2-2	TGTGCCAGCAGCTTATCGGGGGCGAACACCGGGGAGCTGTTTTTT	CASSLSGANTGELFF
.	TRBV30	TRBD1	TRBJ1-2	TGTGCCTGGAGTGGACAGGGGCTTGGCTACACCTTC	CAWSGQGLGYTF
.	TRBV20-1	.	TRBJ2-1	TGCAGTGTCCCCCTACTAAGGATCAATGAGCAGTTCTTC	CSVPLLRINEQFF
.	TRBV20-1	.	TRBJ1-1	TGCAGGTTGGAACATTTGAACACTGAAGCTTTCTTT	CRLEHLNTEAFF
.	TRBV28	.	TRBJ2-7	TGTGTCAGCAGTTTTTACTACGAGCAGTACTTC	CVSSFYYEQYF
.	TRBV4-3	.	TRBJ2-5	TGCGCCAGCAGCCAAAGGAACAGAGGGACCCAGTACTTC	CASSQRNRGTQYF
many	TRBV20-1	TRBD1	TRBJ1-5	TGCAGTGCTAGAGAGACAGGGGAGAGAGATGGCAATCAGCCCCAGCATTTT	CSARETGERDGNQPQHF
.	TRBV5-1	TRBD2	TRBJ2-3	TGCGCCAGCAGACTAGCGGAAATATACACAGATACGCAGTATTTT	CASRLAEIYTDTQYF
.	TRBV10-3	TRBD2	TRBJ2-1	TGTGCCATCAGTGAGTCGAACGGGGGGGACTACAATGAGCAGTTCTTC	CAISESNGGDYNEQFF
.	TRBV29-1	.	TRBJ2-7	TGCGGCGTTGTGGTTGCAGCCTACGAGCAATACTTC	CGVVVAAYEQYF
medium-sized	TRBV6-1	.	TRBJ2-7	TGTGCCAGCAGAGACACTCCGATGGAGCAGTACTTC	CASRDTPMEQYF
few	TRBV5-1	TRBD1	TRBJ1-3	TGCGCCAGCAGCGCGAGGACAGGGTCTGGAAACACCATATATTTT	CASSARTGSGNTIYF
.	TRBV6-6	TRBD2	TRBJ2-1	TGTGCCAGCAGCCAACCGGGGGGCTACAATGAGCAGTTCTTC	CASSQPGGYNEQFF
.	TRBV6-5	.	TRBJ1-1	TGTGCCAGTAGTCCCCTAGCAGGTAGGACTGAAACTTTCTTT	CASSPLAGRTETFF
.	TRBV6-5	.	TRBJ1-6	TGTGCCAGCAATTACTTTGAATTAAGACCCCCCCACTTT	CASNYFELRPPHF
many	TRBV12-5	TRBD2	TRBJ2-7	TGTGCTAGTGGAACCGGGACTAGCTACGAGCAGTACTTC	CASGTGTSYEQYF
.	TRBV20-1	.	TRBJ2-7	TGCAGTGCTAGGGTAAACAGGGACGAGCAGTACTTC	CSARVNRDEQYF
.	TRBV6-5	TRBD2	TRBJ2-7	TGTGTCAGCAGTTACTTGTCTAGCGGGGTCACATACGAGCAGTACTTC	CVSSYLSSGVTYEQYF
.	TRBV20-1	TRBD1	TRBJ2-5	TGCAGTGCTAGATATTCCTGGACAGGGCTAGAGACCCAATACTTC	CSARYSWTGLETQYF
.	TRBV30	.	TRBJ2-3	TGTGCCTGGAATGGGGCAGACCCAGATACGCAGTATTTT	CAWNGADPDTQYF
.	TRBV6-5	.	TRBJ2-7	TGTGCCAGGGACAATGGGGGAGTCACTCGCTGCGAGCAGTACTTC	CARDNGGVTRCEQYF
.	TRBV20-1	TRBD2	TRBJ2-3	TGCAGTGCCTTAGCGGGACCAACAGATACGCAGAATTTT	CSALAGPTDTQNF
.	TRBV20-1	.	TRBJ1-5	TGCAATGCCCTCGCGGGTCGGGTCAATCTGCCCCAGCATTTT	CNALAGRVNLPQHF
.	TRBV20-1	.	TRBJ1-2	TGCAGTGCTTCGGAGGGCCCTTCTTTATATGGCTACACCTTC	CSASEGPSLYGYTF
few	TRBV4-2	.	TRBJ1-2	TGTGCCAGCAGCCACGACCGGACAGTCCATGGCTACACCTTC	CASSHDRTVHGYTF
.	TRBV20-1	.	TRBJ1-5	TGCAGTGTTAGAGTAGGGGGTAGCAATCAGCCCCAGCATTTT	CSVRVGGSNQPQHF
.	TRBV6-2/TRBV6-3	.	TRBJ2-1	TGTGCCAGCAGTCTTCATGGCCCAGGATACAATGAGCAGTTCTTC	CASSLHGPGYNEQFF
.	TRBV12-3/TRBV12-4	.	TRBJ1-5	TGTGCCAGCTGTTTACGCACCGGGGGGGAGGTCCGTCAGCCTCAGCATTTT	CASCLRTGGEVRQPQHF
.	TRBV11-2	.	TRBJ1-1	TGTGCCAGCAGCTTAGAAATGAGTGGACTTACTGAAGCTTTCTTT	CASSLEMSGLTEAFF
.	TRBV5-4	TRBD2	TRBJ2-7	TGTGCCAACAGCTTGTTGGGCGGGAGAGGCGAGCAGTACTTC	CANSLLGGRGEQYF
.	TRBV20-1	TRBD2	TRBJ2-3	TGCAGTGCTAACCCCATAGCGGGGGATAGCACAGATACGCAGTATTTT	CSANPIAGDSTDTQYF
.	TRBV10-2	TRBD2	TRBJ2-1	TGCATCAGCAGTCTAGCGGGGGGTCTAGGGAATGAGCAGTTCTTC	CISSLAGGLGNEQFF
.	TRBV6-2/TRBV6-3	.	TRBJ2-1	TGTGCCAGCAGTGACCGCCTGGAGGGGGGTGAGCAGCTCTTC	CASSDRLEGGEQLF
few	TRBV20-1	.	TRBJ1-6	TGCAATGCTAGAGACGGGAAGAATTCACCCCTCCACTTT	CNARDGKNSPLHF
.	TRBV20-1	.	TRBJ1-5	TGCAGTGGCAGGGGCGGGAATCAGTCCCAGCATTTT	CSGRGGNQSQHF
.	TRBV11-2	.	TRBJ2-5	TGTGCCAGCAGCGAGGGGGGGTACCAAGAGACCCATTACTTC	CASSEGGYQETHYF
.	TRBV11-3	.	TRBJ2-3	TGTGCCAGCAGTTTCTTGGGGGGGGCGAGGGATACGCAGTATTTT	CASSFLGGARDTQYF
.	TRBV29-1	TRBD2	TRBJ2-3	TGCAGCGCTATCGGGACTAGCGGGGGGACTAGGGATACGCAGTATTTT	CSAIGTSGGTRDTQYF
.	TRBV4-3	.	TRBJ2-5	TGCGCCAGCAGCCAGCAGCAGTCCACCGGGGAGACCCAATACTTC	CASSQQQSTGETQYF
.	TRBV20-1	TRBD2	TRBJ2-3	TGCAGTGCTAGTCCATCGCTAGCGGGAGAATTAGATACGCACTATTTT	CSASPSLAGELDTHYF
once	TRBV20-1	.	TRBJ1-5	TGCAGTTCCACCCGGGGGCGCAATCAGCCCCAGCATTTT	CSSTRGRNQPQHF
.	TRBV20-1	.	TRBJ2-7	TGCAGTGCTGACTACTCAGGGGATGGCTACGAGCAGTACTTC	CSADYSGDGYEQYF
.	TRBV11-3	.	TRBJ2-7	TGTGCCAGCAGAGAGAGGGACACCTACGAGCAGTACTTT	CASRERDTYEQYF
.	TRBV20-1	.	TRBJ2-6	TGCAGTGCTCAGCCTTTCTCTGGGGCCAACGTCCTGACTTTC	CSAQPFSGANVLTF
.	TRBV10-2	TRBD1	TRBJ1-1	TGCGCCAGCAGAGGGACAGTTTCGAACGTTGAAGCTTTCTTT	CASRGTVSNVEAFF
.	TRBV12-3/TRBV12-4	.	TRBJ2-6	TGTGCCAGCACCCTCGCGGGCGGGGCCAACGTCCTGACTTTC	CASTLAGGANVLTF
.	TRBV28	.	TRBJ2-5	TGTGCCAGCAGCTTAGGAGTTGGGGGTTTTGGCCCACAAGAGACCCAGTACTTC	CASSLGVGGFGPQETQYF